The 15 T cell receptor beta chains presented below share a single source sample, sequenced in a study of blood T cell repertoires in COVID-19. Here immunoSEQ multiplex PCR was the method, and the copy in TCRdb shows in-frame clones only, minus some. The sample carries roughly 280,000 clones, 86% recorded once. Material for sequencing was peripheral blood. These receptors all stem from a man aged 35 to 55 with active or convalescent COVID-19.

The CDR3 DNA is TGTGCCAGCAGCTCCGACATCCCTGGAAACACCATATATTTT. It yields the protein CASSSDIPGNTIYF. This chain links TRBV5-4 with TRBJ1-3; D is ambiguous. The CDR3 is made up of 14 amino acids. The germline gives CDR1 SGHNT, CDR2 YYREEE (reference sequence). Trimming cost V 3 bases and J 2 bases, with 9 bases left between them.

This chain links TRBV27 with TRBJ1-2; D is perhaps TRBD1 (6 bases). Trimming cost V 3 bases and J 4 bases, with 9 bases left between them. Germline V gives CDR1 MNHEY, CDR2 SMNVEV (reference sequence). CDR3 length: 13 amino acids. Here the CDR3 reads CASSFSGAYGYTF. Here the CDR3 DNA reads TGTGCCAGCAGTTTCTCAGGGGCCTATGGCTACACCTTC.

The chain joins TRBV2 to TRBJ1-3, with 8 positions matching TRBD1. The CDR3 sequence is 17 residues long. The V and J ends lost 6 bases and 0 bases, in that order; junction bases with no gene match: 10. Germline-derived CDR1 and CDR2 are SNHLY and FYNNEI. In nucleotides, the CDR3 is TGTGCCAGCAGGCCCGGGACAGGACTTTTCTCTGGAAACACCATATATTTT. Amino acids: CASRPGTGLFSGNTIYF.

J is TRBJ1-5 and V is TRBV7-2, with 7 bases that match TRBD1. This CDR3 contains 16 residues. The germline gives CDR1 SGHTA, CDR2 FQGNSA. Losses at the gene ends were 3 bases for V and 4 bases for J; bases not matched to a gene: 9. The CDR3 nucleotides are TGTGCCAGCAGCTTTAGACCGACAGGGCGGAATCAGCCCCAGCATTTT. Protein: CASSFRPTGRNQPQHF.

The rearrangement links TRBV5-1 to TRBJ2-3; TRBD1 is a possible D gene (6 bases). V was clipped by 2 bases and J by 5 bases, with 12 bases between them. CDR3 length equals 14 residues. Germline V gene sequence: CDR1 SGHRS, CDR2 YFSETQ. The CDR3 region has the DNA TGCGCCAGCAGCTTCTCGAGGGGGAAAGATACGCAGTATTTT. The encoded protein is CASSFSRGKDTQYF.

This clone was picked up many times. The chain has TRBV10-3 and TRBJ2-1; TRBD2 agrees at 8 bases. With V trimmed by 7 bases and J by 9 bases, 17 bases remained unmatched. This CDR3 comprises 16 residues. The V gene's germline CDR1 is ENHRY and CDR2 SYGVKD. This chain's CDR3 is CAITPKESGSVGEQFF. CDR3 nucleotides: TGTGCCATCACCCCGAAGGAGAGCGGGAGCGTCGGTGAGCAGTTCTTC.

This chain links TRBV6-7 with TRBJ1-5; possibly TRBD1 for D (6 bases). TRBV6-7 is marked as an open reading frame, function uncertain. The CDR3 consists of 11 residues. V lost 5 bases and J 7 bases, leaving 6 bases between the germline ends. As DNA, the CDR3 is TGTGCCAGCAGTAGGGGGCAGCCCCAGCATTTT. This codes for CASSRGQPQHF.

The rearrangement joins TRBV27 to TRBJ2-2, with D possibly matching TRBD1 (6 bases). With 2 bases removed from V and 0 bases from J, the gap between germline ends came to 28 bases. CDR3 length equals 22 residues. CDR1 is MNHEY, CDR2 SMNVEV, per germline (reference sequence). CDR3 in amino acids: CASSLGYPGHREVKANTGELFF. The DNA of the CDR3 is TGTGCCAGCAGTTTAGGATACCCAGGGCACAGGGAAGTTAAGGCGAACACCGGGGAGCTGTTTTTT.

The chain couples TRBV28 to TRBJ1-1; 8 bases map to TRBD1. This CDR3 comprises 16 residues. Losses at the gene ends were 5 bases for V and 6 bases for J; bases not matched to a gene: 14. Germline assignment: CDR1 MDHEN and CDR2 SYDVKM. CDR3 residues: CASSGRTGRGGPEAFF. Written as DNA, the CDR3 is TGTGCCAGCAGTGGACGGACAGGGCGTGGGGGCCCTGAAGCTTTCTTT.

The chain joins TRBV24-1 to TRBJ2-5, with D possibly matching TRBD2 (5 bases). Germline assignment: CDR1 KGHDR and CDR2 SFDVKD. V was trimmed by 5 bases and J by 5 bases, leaving 14 bases between them. There are 14 residues in the CDR3. CDR3 nucleotides: TGTGCCACCAGTGGGGGTTCGCCGGGGGAGACCCAGTACTTC. It yields the protein CATSGGSPGETQYF.

This clone was found many times. This chain uses TRBV15 with TRBJ1-1; D is possibly TRBD1 (6 bases). Germline V lookup: CDR1 LNHNV, CDR2 YYDKDF (reference sequence). Trimming took off 0 bases at V and 5 bases at J, with 13 bases between the two ends. The CDR3 has 15 residues. As DNA, the CDR3 is TGTGCCACCAGCAGAGATCCAACAGGGACAACTGAAGCTTTCTTT. Translated, it gives CATSRDPTGTTEAFF.

The chain carries TRBV5-4 and TRBJ1-1, with a tentative D call TRBD1 (5 bases). This CDR3 is built from 16 residues. V lost 0 bases, J lost 3 bases, and 15 bases lay in between. Germline CDR1 and CDR2: SGHNT and YYREEE (reference sequence). In DNA form, the CDR3 reads TGTGCCAGCAGCTTGGCCGCGGGGCGGTGGGACACTGAAGCTTTCTTT. Its protein is CASSLAAGRWDTEAFF.

This chain links TRBV5-6 with TRBJ2-7, with D perhaps matching TRBD1 (7 bases). From germline, CDR1 is SGHDT and CDR2 YYEEEE. The CDR3 length is 15 residues. The V gene lost 5 bases and the J gene lost 1 base, with 16 bases spanning the gap. The CDR3 loop is CASRGGTEPSYEQYF. The CDR3, as DNA: TGTGCCAGCAGAGGCGGGACAGAGCCTTCCTACGAGCAGTACTTC.

This sequence joins TRBV4-1 and TRBJ2-1; D is perhaps TRBD1 (7 bases). Germline assignment: CDR1 MGHRA and CDR2 YSYEKL. CDR3 length equals 16 residues. The germline V and J ends were trimmed by 4 bases and 15 bases, with 28 bases remaining between them. CDR3 in amino acids: CASSPGGRGATSLMFF. The DNA for the CDR3 is TGCGCCAGCAGCCCCGGGGGCAGGGGGGCAACCTCATTGATGTTCTTC.

The chain employs TRBV11-2 and TRBJ2-7, with 10 bases that match TRBD1. J gave up 4 bases and V 3 bases, and 6 bases lay outside the gene matches. The CDR3 is 15 amino acids. Germline CDR1 is SGHAT and CDR2 is FQNNGV. CDR3 nucleotide sequence: TGTGCCAGCAGCTTCGGTCGGACAGGGGGATACGAGCAGTACTTC. Its protein product is CASSFGRTGGYEQYF.